A single sample is the source of the 29 T cell receptor beta chains below, sequenced in a study of identical twins. TCRdb passed the 5' RACE reads through MiXCR, listing each CDR3 protein once. This table has about 250,000 distinct CDR3 sequences, 7.5% appearing once. These data were also filed under a second study, of yellow fever vaccine responses in identical twins.

Sequences were obtained from CD8+ T cells sorted from blood. The receptors stem from a young woman in good health.

The rearrangement links TRBV15 to TRBJ1-2; D call uncertain. Per the germline V gene, CDR1 is LNHNV and CDR2 is YYDKDF (reference sequence). V was pared by 5 bases and J by 4 bases, with 20 bases between. The CDR3 sequence is 16 residues long. CDR3 sequence: CATSPLPAVGPYGYTF. As DNA, the CDR3 is TGTGCCACCAGCCCCCTACCTGCAGTTGGGCCCTATGGCTACACCTTC.

In this sample, this clonotype turned up many times. V is TRBV14 and J is TRBJ1-1; D might be TRBD1 (6 bases). The V and J ends lost 4 bases and 3 bases respectively, with 9 bases between them. There are 13 residues in the CDR3. Germline V CDR1 and CDR2: SGHDN, FVKESK. CDR3 DNA sequence: TGTGCCAGCAGCCGAACAGGGTACACTGAAGCTTTCTTT. This gives the protein CASSRTGYTEAFF. Combining the CDR3 with reference TRBV14 and TRBJ1-1 gives the whole variable domain EAGVTQFPSHSVIEKGQTVTLRCDPISGHDNLYWYRRVMGKEIKFLLHFVKESKQDESGMPNNRFLAERTGGTYSTLKVQPAELEDSGVYFCASSRTGYTEAFFGQGTRLTVV.

This chain links TRBV3-1 with TRBJ2-1, with no clear D. Between the trimmed V and J ends, which lost 4 bases and 0 bases, there was a span of 13 bases. The germline CDR1 and CDR2 sequences are LGHDT and YNNKEL (reference sequence). The CDR3 spans 16 residues. This CDR3 reads CASSPELLGSYNEQFF. The CDR3 DNA follows: TGTGCCAGCAGCCCCGAGCTCCTCGGCTCCTACAATGAGCAGTTCTTC.

This clonotype showed up many times. The chain has TRBV20-1 and TRBJ2-1; 12 bases align to TRBD2. The CDR3 has 15 residues. Trimming took 1 base from V and 6 from J; bases not matched to a gene: 4. Germline V gene sequence: CDR1 DFQATT, CDR2 SNEGSKA (reference sequence). In DNA form, the CDR3 reads TGCAGTGCTAGAGCCGGGACTAGCGGGCTCAATGAGCAGTTCTTC. This encodes CSARAGTSGLNEQFF.

This clonotype was observed a few times. The J gene is TRBJ1-1, the V gene TRBV4-1, with D perhaps TRBD1 (6 bases). From germline, CDR1 is MGHRA and CDR2 YSYEKL. This CDR3 is 16 amino acids long. The V and J ends lost 0 bases and 2 bases respectively, with 13 bases between them. The CDR3 DNA is TGCGCCAGCAGCCAAGACAGGGGATTGGGAAACACTGAAGCTTTCTTT. Translated: CASSQDRGLGNTEAFF.

This clonotype was counted a few times. The chain has TRBV10-3 and TRBJ1-1, with D maybe TRBD1 (5 bases). The V end lost 4 bases, the J end lost 10 bases, and 16 bases lay between the germline ends. Germline V lookup: CDR1 ENHRY, CDR2 SYGVKD. The CDR3 is 13 amino acids. CDR3 DNA: TGTGCCATCAGTGTTGAGGACGGGACCGGAGCTTTCTTT. Amino acid sequence: CAISVEDGTGAFF.

A few counts support this clonotype. The chain uses TRBV7-9 and TRBJ2-7; 11 bases fit TRBD1. Trimming took 5 bases from V and 6 from J; bases not matched to a gene: 15. CDR1 SEHNR and CDR2 FQNEAQ come from the germline V gene (reference sequence). The CDR3 runs to 17 residues. CDR3 protein: CASSRAPPGTGGPEQYF. In DNA form, the CDR3 reads TGTGCCAGCAGCCGTGCCCCCCCCGGGACAGGGGGACCCGAGCAGTACTTC.

The CDR3 nucleotides are TGTGCCAGCCGACCGACTAGCGGGACTACAGATACGCAGTATTTT. This translates into CASRPTSGTTDTQYF. V and J are TRBV12-3 or TRBV12-4 and TRBJ2-3, with 11 positions matching TRBD2. J lost 3 bases, V lost 8 bases, and 7 bases had no gene match. The CDR3 is made up of 15 amino acids.

This clonotype was recorded at least ten times. The chain joins TRBV5-1 to TRBJ2-3; D is ambiguous. Germline V gene data show CDR1 as SGHRS and CDR2 as YFSETQ. The ends were cut back, 0 bases at V and 2 bases at J, with 4 bases in the middle. The CDR3 runs 13 residues. The CDR3 nucleotides are TGCGCCAGCAGCTTGGCGTACACAGATACGCAGTATTTT. This gives the protein CASSLAYTDTQYF. Full variable domain (missing parts from reference TRBV5-1 and TRBJ2-3): KAGVTQTPRYLIKTRGQQVTLSCSPISGHRSVSWYQQTPGQGLQFLFEYFSETQRNKGNFPGRFSGRQFSNSRSEMNVSTLELGDSALYLCASSLAYTDTQYFGPGTRLTVL.

The chain uses TRBV28 and TRBJ2-7; the match to TRBD2 covers 7 bases. The CDR3 sequence is 14 residues long. Germline lookup yields CDR1 MDHEN and CDR2 SYDVKM. Unmatched junction bases numbered 3, after V lost 2 bases and J lost 2 bases. CDR3 region: CASSLTSAAYEQYF. The CDR3 DNA is TGTGCCAGCAGTTTAACTAGCGCTGCCTACGAGCAGTACTTC.

The chain links TRBV7-9 to TRBJ2-1, with TRBD1 matching over 8 bases. In germline, CDR1 is SEHNR, CDR2 FQNEAQ (reference sequence). CDR3 length equals 12 residues. V lost 5 bases, J lost 10 bases, and 4 bases stayed unmatched. The CDR3: CASSPRTGEQFF. For the CDR3, the DNA is TGTGCCAGCAGCCCGCGGACAGGGGAGCAGTTCTTC.

This clonotype was observed many times. V and J are TRBV15 and TRBJ2-7; weak D call: TRBD1 (5 bases). The germline gives CDR1 LNHNV, CDR2 YYDKDF (reference sequence). V was clipped by 2 bases and J by 2 bases, with 25 bases between them. The length of the CDR3 is 19 residues. DNA of the CDR3: TGTGCCACCAGCAGACCCCCGCTGGTGGGGCTCTCCTTTACCTACGAGCAGTACGTC. Encoded protein: CATSRPPLVGLSFTYEQYV.

This chain connects TRBV4-1 to TRBJ2-2; maybe TRBD1 (6 bases). V dropped 4 bases and J dropped 5 bases, with 11 bases sitting between them. The CDR3 is 14 residues long. Germline CDR1 and CDR2: MGHRA and YSYEKL. The CDR3, as DNA: TGCGCCAGCAGCCGCACGGACAGAACCGGGGAGCTGTTTTTT. It yields the protein CASSRTDRTGELFF.

This clonotype was picked up many times. J is TRBJ1-2 and V is TRBV7-2, with 8 nucleotides matching TRBD1. Germline CDR1 is SGHTA and CDR2 is FQGNSA. The J segment lost 5 bases and the V segment lost 3 bases, leaving 2 bases of the junction unmatched. The CDR3 contains 13 residues. CDR3 amino acids: CASSFGTGYGYTF. The CDR3 bases are TGTGCCAGCAGCTTTGGGACAGGATATGGCTACACCTTC.

This clonotype occurred many times. The chain is built from TRBV7-9 and TRBJ2-2; D is undetermined. CDR3 size: 12 residues. CDR1 SEHNR and CDR2 FQNEAQ come from the germline V gene (reference sequence). With 10 bases removed from V and 1 base from J, the gap between germline ends came to 7 bases. The chain's CDR3 is CAKAENTGELFF. The DNA of the CDR3 is TGTGCCAAAGCAGAGAACACCGGGGAGCTGTTTTTT.

Only a few counts were recorded for this clonotype. The CDR3 loop reads CASSGPDVQETQYF. CDR3 DNA sequence: TGTGCCAGCAGTGGCCCGGACGTCCAAGAGACCCAGTACTTC. This chain joins TRBV6-1 and TRBJ2-5; D remains unclear. Germline values: CDR1 MNHNS, CDR2 SASEGT. The CDR3 runs to 14 residues. V dropped 4 bases and J dropped 1 base, with 10 bases sitting between them.

This clonotype was observed a handful of times. The CDR3: CASSQGGLALDEQFF. CDR3 sequence (DNA): TGTGCCAGCAGCCAGGGCGGACTAGCGTTGGATGAGCAGTTCTTC. The chain couples TRBV5-6 to TRBJ2-1; the match to TRBD2 covers 9 bases. The V segment lost 4 bases and the J segment 8 bases; nucleotides outside the gene matches: 10. CDR3 size: 15 residues. Germline loops: CDR1 SGHDT, CDR2 YYEEEE.

There are a few counts of this clonotype. For the CDR3, the DNA is TGTGCCACCTTCCGCGGGGGGGCTCGAGAGACCCAGTACTTC. Amino acid sequence: CATFRGGARETQYF. V is TRBV6-2 or TRBV6-3 and J is TRBJ2-5; 9 bases are a match to TRBD2. The J segment lost 4 bases and the V segment lost 10 bases, leaving 10 bases of the junction unmatched. Looked up from germline, CDR1 is MNHEY and CDR2 is SVGEGT. The CDR3 loop spans 14 amino acids.

CDR3: CASSEEADRITEAFF. CDR3 nucleotides: TGTGCCAGCAGTGAAGAGGCGGATCGAATCACTGAAGCTTTCTTT. The gene calls are TRBV6-1 and TRBJ1-1, with no clear D. Trimming cost V 1 base and J 4 bases, with 13 bases left between them. The CDR3 covers 15 residues. Germline CDR1 and CDR2: MNHNS and SASEGT.

This clonotype was observed a handful of times. The chain couples TRBV10-2 to TRBJ1-2, with D unclear. V gave up 5 bases and J gave up 4 bases, with 14 bases separating them. CDR1 and CDR2 (germline): WSHSY, SAAADI. The CDR3 consists of 14 residues. CDR3 sequence (DNA): TGCGCCAGCAGTCCTACCACGGGTTTCTATGGCTACACCTTC. This translates into CASSPTTGFYGYTF.

This clonotype was seen repeatedly, ten times or more. The CDR3 loop is CASSFAGDEQYV. For the CDR3, the DNA is TGTGCCAGCAGCTTTGCGGGGGACGAGCAGTACGTC. V gene TRBV7-8 combines with J gene TRBJ2-7; 7 bases agree with TRBD2. Germline V gene sequence: CDR1 SGHVS, CDR2 FQNEAQ. The length of the CDR3 is 12 residues. Unmatched junction bases numbered 1, after V lost 3 bases and J lost 5 bases.

In its sample, this clonotype was seen many times. The J gene is TRBJ2-3, the V gene TRBV29-1; 8 nucleotides agree with TRBD1. V gave up 1 base and J gave up 10 bases; unmatched junction bases: 16. Per the germline V gene, CDR1 is SQVTM and CDR2 is ANQGSEA. CDR3 length equals 16 residues. CDR3 region: CSVEVLLDRVGRSQYF. The DNA for the CDR3 is TGCAGCGTTGAAGTACTTTTGGACAGGGTTGGTAGGTCGCAGTATTTT.

A few counts support this clonotype. The chain carries TRBV4-1 and TRBJ1-1; 10 bases are a match to TRBD1. Trimming at V came to 6 bases and at J to 0 bases, leaving 4 bases not matched to a gene. CDR1 and CDR2 from the germline V gene are MGHRA and YSYEKL. CDR3 length equals 15 residues. This CDR3 reads CASRQGQGMNTEAFF. The CDR3 region has the DNA TGCGCCAGCAGACAGGGACAGGGGATGAACACTGAAGCTTTCTTT.

In its sample, this clonotype was seen many times. The rearrangement links TRBV4-1 to TRBJ2-3; 9 bases fit TRBD1. CDR3 length: 17 amino acids. Germline V lookup: CDR1 MGHRA, CDR2 YSYEKL. V was pared by 4 bases and J by 2 bases, with 10 bases of the junction left unmatched. CDR3 protein: CASSRPPGTGLTDTQYF. In DNA, the CDR3 is TGCGCCAGCAGCCGACCCCCCGGGACAGGGCTCACAGATACGCAGTATTTT.

This chain links TRBV5-4 with TRBJ1-2; D remains unclear. Germline assignment: CDR1 SGHNT and CDR2 YYREEE (reference sequence). There are 15 residues in the CDR3. The ends were cut back, 4 bases at V and 2 bases at J, with 15 bases in the middle. The CDR3 reads CASSEGSPSNYGYTF. CDR3 bases: TGTGCCAGCAGCGAAGGGAGTCCATCAAACTATGGCTACACCTTC.

A few counts support this clonotype. The V gene is TRBV29-1, the J gene TRBJ2-1; TRBD2 agrees at 8 bases. V dropped 3 bases and J dropped 3; count of bases not matched to a gene: 4. The CDR3 has 14 amino acids. Germline CDR1 is SQVTM and CDR2 is ANQGSEA. In DNA, the CDR3 is TGCAGCGTTGAGGAGCGGGAGCTCTACAATGAGCAGTTCTTC. Translated: CSVEERELYNEQFF.

This clonotype appeared a few times. The V gene is TRBV4-1, the J gene TRBJ2-1; 7 bases line up with TRBD2. The germline gives CDR1 MGHRA, CDR2 YSYEKL. The CDR3 runs to 16 residues. The V gene end was trimmed by 2 bases and the J gene end by 8 bases; junction bases not matched to a gene: 12. Here the CDR3 DNA reads TGCGCCAGCAGCCAACTATCTAGACTGGCGGGGGATGAGCAGTTCTTC. It is translated as CASSQLSRLAGDEQFF.

This clonotype was seen more than once but under ten times. This sequence joins TRBV12-3 or TRBV12-4 and TRBJ1-5; 8 bases line up with TRBD1. The trim removed 5 bases at V and 10 bases at J, leaving 7 bases unmatched. CDR3 length equals 13 residues. The CDR3 sequence is CASSKDRELPQHF. The CDR3 region has the DNA TGTGCCAGCAGTAAGGACAGGGAACTACCCCAGCATTTT.

This clonotype was counted ten times or more. The rearrangement links TRBV29-1 to TRBJ2-1; D is perhaps TRBD2 (6 bases). The V gene's germline CDR1 is SQVTM and CDR2 ANQGSEA. The ends were cut back, 6 bases at V and 6 bases at J, with 15 bases in the middle. This CDR3 is 13 amino acids long. The CDR3 loop reads CSVVETSFNEQFF. The CDR3 DNA sequence: TGCAGCGTGGTTGAGACTAGTTTCAATGAGCAGTTCTTC.